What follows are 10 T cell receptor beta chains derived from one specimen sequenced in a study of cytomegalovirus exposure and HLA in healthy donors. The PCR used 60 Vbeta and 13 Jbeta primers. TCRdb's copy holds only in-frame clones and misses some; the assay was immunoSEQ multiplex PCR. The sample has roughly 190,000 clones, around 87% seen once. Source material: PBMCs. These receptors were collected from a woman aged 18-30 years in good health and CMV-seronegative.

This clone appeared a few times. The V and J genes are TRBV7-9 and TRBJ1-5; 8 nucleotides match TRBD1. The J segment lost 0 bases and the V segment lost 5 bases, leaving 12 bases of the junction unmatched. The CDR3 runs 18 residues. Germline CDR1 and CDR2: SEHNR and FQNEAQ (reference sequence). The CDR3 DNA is TGTGCCAGCAGCCACTTTAACCCAGACAGGGGTAGCAATCAGCCCCAGCATTTT. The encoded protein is CASSHFNPDRGSNQPQHF.

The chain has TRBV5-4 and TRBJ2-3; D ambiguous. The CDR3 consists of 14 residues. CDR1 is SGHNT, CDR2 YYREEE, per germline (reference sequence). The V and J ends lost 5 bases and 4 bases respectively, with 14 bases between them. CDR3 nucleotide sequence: TGTGCCAGCAGTCTTCCCCTTTCTGCAGATACGCAGTATTTT. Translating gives CASSLPLSADTQYF. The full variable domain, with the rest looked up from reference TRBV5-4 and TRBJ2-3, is ETGVTQSPTHLIKTRGQQVTLRCSSQSGHNTVSWYQQALGQGPQFIFQYYREEENGRGNFPPRFSGLQFPNYSSELNVNALELDDSALYLCASSLPLSADTQYFGPGTRLTVL.

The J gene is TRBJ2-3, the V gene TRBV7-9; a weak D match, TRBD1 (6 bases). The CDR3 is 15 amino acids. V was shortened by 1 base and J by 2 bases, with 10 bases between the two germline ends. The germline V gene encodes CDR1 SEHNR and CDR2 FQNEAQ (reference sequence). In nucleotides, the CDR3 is TGTGCCAGCAGCTTAGATTGGGGGCCCACAGATACGCAGTATTTT. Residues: CASSLDWGPTDTQYF.

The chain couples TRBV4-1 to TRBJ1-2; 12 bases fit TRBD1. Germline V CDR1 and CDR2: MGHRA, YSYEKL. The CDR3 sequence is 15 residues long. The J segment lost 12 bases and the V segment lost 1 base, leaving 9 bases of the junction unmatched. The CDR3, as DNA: TGCGCCAGCAGCCAAGCCTCCCGGGACAGGGGGCGGCACACCTTC. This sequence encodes CASSQASRDRGRHTF.

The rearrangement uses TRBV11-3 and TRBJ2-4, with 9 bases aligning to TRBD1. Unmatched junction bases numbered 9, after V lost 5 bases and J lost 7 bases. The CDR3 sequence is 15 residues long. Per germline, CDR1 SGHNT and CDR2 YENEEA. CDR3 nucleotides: TGTGCCAGCAGCAGGCGGACAGGGGTGGAGAACATTCAGTACTTC. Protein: CASSRRTGVENIQYF.

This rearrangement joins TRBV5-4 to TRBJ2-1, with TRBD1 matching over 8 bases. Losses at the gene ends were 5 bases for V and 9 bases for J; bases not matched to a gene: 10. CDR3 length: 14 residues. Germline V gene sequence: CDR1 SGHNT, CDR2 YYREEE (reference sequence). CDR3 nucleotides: TGTGCCAGCAGTTCCCTCGGACAGGGCACTGAGCAGTTCTTC. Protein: CASSSLGQGTEQFF.

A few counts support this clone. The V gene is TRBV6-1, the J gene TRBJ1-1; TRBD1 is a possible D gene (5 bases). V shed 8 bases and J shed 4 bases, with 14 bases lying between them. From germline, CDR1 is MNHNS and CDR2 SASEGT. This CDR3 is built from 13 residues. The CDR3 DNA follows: TGTGCCAGCCATAGACAGTGGATCACTGAAGCTTTCTTT. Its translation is CASHRQWITEAFF.

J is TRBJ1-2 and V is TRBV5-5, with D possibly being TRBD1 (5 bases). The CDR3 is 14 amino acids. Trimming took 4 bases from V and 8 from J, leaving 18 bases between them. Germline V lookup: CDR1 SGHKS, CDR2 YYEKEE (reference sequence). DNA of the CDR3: TGTGCCAGCAGCCTAGGGGCCCCTAGGGAAGGCTACACCTTC. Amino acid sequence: CASSLGAPREGYTF.

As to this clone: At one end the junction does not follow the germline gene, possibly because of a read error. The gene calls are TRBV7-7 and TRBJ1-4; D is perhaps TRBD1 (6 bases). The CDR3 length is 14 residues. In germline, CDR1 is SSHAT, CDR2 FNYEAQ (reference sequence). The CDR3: CASSLQGTNEKLFF. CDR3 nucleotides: TGTGCTAGCAGCTTGCAGGGGACCAATGAAAAACTGTTTTTT.

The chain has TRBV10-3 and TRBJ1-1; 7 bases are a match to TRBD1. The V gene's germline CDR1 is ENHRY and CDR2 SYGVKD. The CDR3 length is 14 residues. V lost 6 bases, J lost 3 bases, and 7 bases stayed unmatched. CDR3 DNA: TGTGCCATCAGGCAGACAGGGAAGGACACTGAAGCTTTCTTT. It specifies CAIRQTGKDTEAFF.